This T cell receptor (beta chain) was captured by sequencing in a study of T cell responses to AZD1222 COVID-19 vaccine (dated by TCRdb to about 2021). The study in broad terms: TCR sequencing covered more than 230 trial participants: 207 given two doses of AZD1222 and approximately 25 given two doses of MenACWY control vaccine. Trial participants were enrolled by age into subgroups of 18-55, 56-69 and 70-plus years, and around 140, 26 and 57 TCR-sequenced participants, respectively, were included in these subgroups.

The full study reports these points: Nearly half of unique spike-specific TCRs reportedly recognized epitopes outside regions mutated in the B.1.351 and B.1.1.7 variants. Most participants were white British and females outnumbered males, and the authors suggested that clonal diversity may have been underestimated. Conclusions about previously exposed vaccinees are limited, since just a handful of AZD1222 recipients were seropositive for SARS-CoV-2 at baseline. Because no samples from the day 14 peak response were available, repertoires could be characterized only after the peak T cell response. The 56-69-year group was small, and its depth increase did not reach significance, likely because of low power. CD4 TCRs associated with the vaccine covered the entire spike protein, and the dominant responses were in regions 160-218 and 743-854. After two AZD1222 doses, both the breadth and the depth of spike-specific TCRs were significantly higher than at day 0 and than in MenACWY recipients.

This clone was recorded only once. The clone's antigen remains unknown. No clone much larger than this one lies a single base away; base qualities are absent. What the time point label conveys for this sample: about 28 days (+/-7) after the second vaccine dose. AZD1222 recipients with second doses at about 4 weeks or about 12 weeks were pooled, because spike-specific TCR depth and breadth did not differ between schedules. Vaccinee samples came from UK trials COV001 and COV002, including a single-blind randomized controlled phase 2/3 trial of AZD1222 (ChAdOx1 nCoV-19) in healthy adults. For TCRbeta chain sequencing, PBMC samples were collected from trial participants at day 0 and at day 28 after the second dose. The CDR3 regions of human TCRbeta chains were analyzed by immunosequencing. Per the original workflow: TCRs in the repertoires were matched against a reference library of SARS-CoV-2-specific TCRs that had been generated with the MIRA antigen-specificity platform. Breadth was defined as the fraction of unique TCRs that were SARS-CoV-2-associated, and depth was defined as the fraction of total T cells that were SARS-CoV-2-associated. Using the MIRA data, each spike-specific TCR was assigned both to the spike region to which the TCR was reactive and to a CD4 or CD8 class. Log10-transformed breadth and depth values were compared by one-way ANOVA with Sidak's multiple comparisons tests. TCRdb took this table from immuneACCESS and kept in-frame rearrangements with V and J called. Such tables lack part of the clones; where checked against another copy, unresolved V genes explain under half of the gap, and the rest is unexplained. That table is the source of V, J and clone size, and D and trimming were worked out from the DNA. The sample records roughly 110,000 clones, around nine tenths of which are singletons. The ten top clones hold around 4.5% of the sample.

The CDR3, cysteine through phenylalanine, is 17 amino acids long. The kept DNA is CDR3 alone, 51 bases in frame from the first base. V is clipped by 7 bases and J by 4 bases, and the sequence between their germline boundaries is 24 bases long. CDR1 and CDR2, looked up from the germline V gene (reference sequence), are LNHNV and YYDKDF. The starting material was peripheral blood, obtained 28 days after the second AZD1222 dose. The rearranged chain carries TRBV15 and TRBJ2-3; the D segment could be TRBD2, given 7 matching bases. The TCR was taken from an adult who received the AZD1222 COVID-19 vaccine. The sequenced DNA is TGTGCCACCAAGGGGCGATTCCTAGGGGGGGGAGCAGATACGCAGTATTTT. This yields the protein CATKGRFLGGGADTQYF.